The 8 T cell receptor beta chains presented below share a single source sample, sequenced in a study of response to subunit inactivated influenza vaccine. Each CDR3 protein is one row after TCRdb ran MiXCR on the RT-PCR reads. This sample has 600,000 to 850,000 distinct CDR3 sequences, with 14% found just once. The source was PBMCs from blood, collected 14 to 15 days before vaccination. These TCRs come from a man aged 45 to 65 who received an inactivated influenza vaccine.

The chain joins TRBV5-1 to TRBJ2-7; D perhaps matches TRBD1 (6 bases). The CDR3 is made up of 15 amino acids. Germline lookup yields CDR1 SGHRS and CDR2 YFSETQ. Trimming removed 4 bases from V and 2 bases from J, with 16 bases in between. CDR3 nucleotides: TGCGCCAGCAGCAAACAACAGGGTAACCCCTACGAGCAGTACTTC. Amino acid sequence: CASSKQQGNPYEQYF.

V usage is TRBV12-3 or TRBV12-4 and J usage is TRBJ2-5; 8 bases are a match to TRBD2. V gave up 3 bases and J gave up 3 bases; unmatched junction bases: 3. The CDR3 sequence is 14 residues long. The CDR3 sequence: CASSFSGAEETQYF. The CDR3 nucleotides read TGTGCCAGCAGTTTTAGCGGGGCAGAAGAGACCCAGTACTTC.

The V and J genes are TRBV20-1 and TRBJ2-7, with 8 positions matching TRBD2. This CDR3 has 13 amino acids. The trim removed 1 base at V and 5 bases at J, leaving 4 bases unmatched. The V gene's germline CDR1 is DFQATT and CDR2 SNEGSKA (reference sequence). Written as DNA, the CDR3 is TGCAGTGCTAGAGCGCGGGGGGTTCACGAGCAGTACTTC. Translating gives CSARARGVHEQYF.

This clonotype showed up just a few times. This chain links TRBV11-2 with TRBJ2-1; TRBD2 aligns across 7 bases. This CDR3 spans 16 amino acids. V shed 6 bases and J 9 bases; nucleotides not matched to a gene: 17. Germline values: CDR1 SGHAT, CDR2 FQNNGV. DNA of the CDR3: TGTGCCAGCAGTTCCCCGGGGATGGCGGGAGAGGCTGAGCAGTTCTTC. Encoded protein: CASSSPGMAGEAEQFF.

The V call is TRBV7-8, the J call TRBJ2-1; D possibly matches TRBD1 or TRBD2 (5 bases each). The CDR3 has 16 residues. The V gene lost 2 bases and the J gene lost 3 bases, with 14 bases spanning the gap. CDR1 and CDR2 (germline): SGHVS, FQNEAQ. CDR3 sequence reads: CASSLSAGTNYNEQFF. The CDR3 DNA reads TGTGCCAGCAGCTTAAGCGCCGGGACCAACTACAATGAGCAGTTCTTC.

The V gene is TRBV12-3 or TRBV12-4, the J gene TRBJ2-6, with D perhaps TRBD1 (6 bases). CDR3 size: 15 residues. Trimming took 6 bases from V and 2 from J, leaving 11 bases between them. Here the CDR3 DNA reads TGTGCCAGCAGCAAACAGGGTACTGGGGCCAACGTCCTGACTTTC. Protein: CASSKQGTGANVLTF.

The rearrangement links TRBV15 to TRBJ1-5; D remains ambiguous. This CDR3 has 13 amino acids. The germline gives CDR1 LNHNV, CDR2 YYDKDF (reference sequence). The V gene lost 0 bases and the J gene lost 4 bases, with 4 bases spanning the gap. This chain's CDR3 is CATSRDLNQPQHF. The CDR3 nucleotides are TGTGCCACCAGCAGAGATCTGAATCAGCCCCAGCATTTT.

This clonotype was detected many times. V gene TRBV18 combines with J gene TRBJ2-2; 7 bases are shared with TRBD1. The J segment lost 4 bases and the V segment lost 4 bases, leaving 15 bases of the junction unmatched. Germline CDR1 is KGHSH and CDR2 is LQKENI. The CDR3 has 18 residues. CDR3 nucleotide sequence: TGTGCCAGCTCACTAGGCCCACTACAGGGGCCAGCCACCGGGGAGCTGTTTTTT. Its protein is CASSLGPLQGPATGELFF.